One and the same sample provided the 10 T cell receptor beta chains below, sequenced in a study of monozygotic twins with inflammatory bowel disease. Each CDR3 protein gets one entry in TCRdb, which reprocessed the 5' RACE reads and gives no DNA. The sample spans over 150,000 distinct CDR3 sequences; the ten largest clones claim roughly 2.3%. Input material: blood. These receptors all stem from a human donor with ulcerative colitis or Crohn's disease, or a healthy co-twin of an affected twin (not recorded which).

The chain uses TRBV6-5 and TRBJ1-2. This CDR3 has 15 residues. Per the germline V gene, CDR1 is MNHEY and CDR2 is SVGAGI. The CDR3 sequence is CASSYSTERAYGYTF.

The chain is built from TRBV5-1 and TRBJ1-2; TCRdb names TRBD1, which stays unverified in the absence of DNA. Germline-derived CDR1 and CDR2 are SGHRS and YFSETQ. The CDR3 is 15 residues long. The CDR3 here is CASSPLRGGGYGYTF.

V and J are TRBV4-3 and TRBJ1-1; TCRdb proposes TRBD1, but this gene call is untestable without DNA. Germline CDR1 reads LGHNA; CDR2 reads YSLEER. The CDR3 extends over 12 amino acids. CDR3 in amino acids: CASSYSGAEAFF.

The chain is built from TRBV5-4 and TRBJ2-2; TCRdb's D call, TRBD2, is unchecked because there is no DNA. The CDR3 consists of 14 residues. The germline CDR1 and CDR2 sequences are SGHNT and YYREEE (reference sequence). The CDR3 region is CASSRGAGTGELFF.

V gene TRBV7-8 combines with J gene TRBJ1-1; the D call of TRBD1 rests on TCRdb alone, since no DNA is present to check it. CDR1 and CDR2 from the germline V gene are SGHVS and FQNEAQ. The CDR3 sequence is 15 residues long. CDR3 sequence reads: CASSWSGDLNTEAFF.

The genes are TRBV11-2 and TRBJ1-1; there is no DNA to check the TCRdb D call of TRBD1. Looked up from germline, CDR1 is SGHAT and CDR2 is FQNNGV. The CDR3 length is 14 residues. Here the CDR3 reads CASSNRGQNTEAFF.

The chain combines TRBV11-2 with TRBJ2-2; the D gene TCRdb calls, TRBD1, cannot be checked with no DNA. The CDR3 length is 18 residues. CDR1 and CDR2 (germline): SGHAT, FQNNGV. The CDR3 reads CASSLGPPWREGTGELFF.

CDR3 residues: CASSVGGLGGAYNSPLHF. The V gene is TRBV9, the J gene TRBJ1-6. Germline CDR1 is SGDLS and CDR2 is YYNGEE. The CDR3 has 18 amino acids.

The chain uses TRBV12-3 or TRBV12-4 and TRBJ2-7. CDR3 size: 12 residues. The CDR3 loop reads CASSFLVREQYF.

The genes are TRBV4-2 and TRBJ2-4; absent DNA, TCRdb's TRBD1 call cannot be checked. The CDR3 length is 16 residues. The germline V gene has CDR1 LGHNA and CDR2 YNFKEQ. CDR3 residues: CASSQEGELLKNIQYF.